Sequencing of this T cell receptor beta chain was carried out in a study of cytomegalovirus exposure and HLA in healthy donors. Overall study findings and caveats: Sequencing likely produced, as an artifact, a cluster of highly shared sequence variants.

The PCR was carried out with 60 Vbeta primers and 13 Jbeta primers. TCRdb's table, derived via immunoSEQ multiplex PCR, lists solely in-frame clones and lacks some. The table has some 130,000 clones, roughly 82% seen once. Points on this clone: Its matching antigen is unknown.

The junction had 6 bases not matched to a gene; V was cut back by 5 bases and J by 2 bases. CDR3 length: 16 residues. Per germline, CDR1 MGHRA and CDR2 YSYEKL. The chain uses TRBV4-1 and TRBJ2-1; 10 bases agree with TRBD1. The source is a boy younger than 18 in good health and CMV-seronegative. The material sequenced was PBMCs. The CDR3 here is CASSASDRGTYNEQFF. The CDR3 nucleotides read TGCGCCAGCAGCGCGTCGGACAGGGGGACCTACAATGAGCAGTTCTTC.